A single sample gave rise to the 24 T cell receptor beta chains below, sequenced in a study of blood T cell repertoires in COVID-19 (dated by TCRdb to 2019 to 2021). The library was built by means of the immunoSEQ multiplex PCR assay. TCRdb retrieved this table from immuneACCESS and kept in-frame rearrangements only. Not all clones are present; in checked studies, unresolved V genes account for under half, and no reason is known for the remainder. The sample table records 300,000 to 350,000 clones; 90% of these occur just once. Of the sample, 0.8% to 1.3% falls within the top ten clones. The sample was peripheral blood. The receptors were sampled from a woman in her forties with COVID-19, enrolled during active disease.

The chain is built from TRBV9 and TRBJ1-1, with D tentatively TRBD1 (5 bases). The CDR3 consists of 14 residues. The V end was cut by 0 bases, the J end by 1 base, with 7 bases between. The germline V gene has CDR1 SGDLS and CDR2 YYNGEE. This chain's CDR3 is CASSVEGRNTEAFF. The CDR3 DNA sequence: TGTGCCAGCAGCGTAGAGGGGCGGAACACTGAAGCTTTCTTT.

This clone appeared a single time. V usage is TRBV18 and J usage is TRBJ2-1; the match to TRBD2 covers 12 bases. The CDR3 contains 15 residues. V trimming: 4 bases; J trimming: 8 bases; junction bases outside the gene matches: 6. CDR1 KGHSH and CDR2 LQKENI come from the germline V gene. CDR3 sequence: CASSLGLAGFDEQFF. The CDR3 DNA follows: TGTGCCAGCTCACTTGGACTAGCGGGGTTCGATGAGCAGTTCTTC. Supplemented by reference TRBV18 and TRBJ2-1, the full variable domain reads NAGVMQNPRHLVRRRGQEARLRCSPMKGHSHVYWYRQLPEEGLKFMVYLQKENIIDESGMPKERFSAEFPKEGPSILRIQQVVRGDSAAYFCASSLGLAGFDEQFFGPGTRLTVL.

The chain employs TRBV5-4 and TRBJ1-2; TRBD1 agrees at 7 bases. The CDR3 totals 14 residues. V shed 4 bases, J shed 5 bases, and the junction held 8 bases outside the gene matches. Germline loops: CDR1 SGHNT, CDR2 YYREEE (reference sequence). CDR3 in amino acids: CASSPRDSGYGYTF. The DNA for the CDR3 is TGTGCCAGCAGCCCCCGGGACAGTGGGTATGGCTACACCTTC.

The chain employs TRBV10-1 and TRBJ1-6; no clear D. Between the trimmed V and J ends, which lost 0 bases and 6 bases, there was a span of 9 bases. CDR1 and CDR2 (germline): WNHNN, SYGVQD (reference sequence). The CDR3 runs to 15 residues. The CDR3 protein is CASSESRRSNSPLHF. CDR3 nucleotide sequence: TGCGCCAGCAGTGAGTCCCGTCGTAGTAATTCACCCCTCCACTTT.

The V call is TRBV19, the J call TRBJ1-5, with a tentative D call TRBD1 (5 bases). This CDR3 has 13 residues. Between the trimmed V and J ends, which lost 6 bases and 7 bases, there was a span of 13 bases. Germline CDR1 LNHDA, CDR2 SQIVND (reference sequence). This CDR3 reads CASRADSRQPQHF. In nucleotides, the CDR3 is TGTGCCAGTAGGGCCGACAGCCGACAGCCCCAGCATTTT. Full variable domain (missing parts from reference TRBV19 and TRBJ1-5): DGGITQSPKYLFRKEGQNVTLSCEQNLNHDAMYWYRQDPGQGLRLIYYSQIVNDFQKGDIAEGYSVSREKKESFPLTVTSAQKNPTAFYLCASRADSRQPQHFGDGTRLSIL.

The chain couples TRBV19 to TRBJ1-2, with D possibly TRBD1 on 5 matching bases. V was pared by 7 bases and J by 3 bases, with 9 bases between. CDR1 is LNHDA and CDR2 is SQIVND in the germline V gene (reference sequence). The CDR3 has 12 amino acids. The CDR3 here is CASKPGHYGYTF. DNA of the CDR3: TGTGCCAGTAAGCCAGGGCACTATGGCTACACCTTC.

There are a few counts of this clone. The chain has TRBV5-1 and TRBJ2-7; 7 positions match TRBD2. This CDR3 spans 13 amino acids. CDR1 is SGHRS, CDR2 YFSETQ, per germline. The ends lost 4 bases at V and 2 bases at J; junction bases unmatched: 3. The CDR3 spells CASSRLAAYEQYF. DNA of the CDR3: TGCGCCAGCAGCAGGCTAGCGGCCTACGAGCAGTACTTC.

V and J are TRBV12-3 or TRBV12-4 and TRBJ1-6; no clear D. The CDR3 has 13 residues. The V gene lost 5 bases and the J gene lost 10 bases, with 12 bases spanning the gap. The CDR3, as DNA: TGTGCCAGCAGTCCGGGTTTAAGCTCACCCCTCCACTTT. Translated, it gives CASSPGLSSPLHF.

The J gene is TRBJ2-7, the V gene TRBV27; D might be TRBD2 (5 bases). Trimming pared 5 bases from V and 4 bases from J, leaving 12 bases between. CDR3 length equals 13 residues. CDR1 is MNHEY, CDR2 SMNVEV, per germline (reference sequence). CDR3 amino acids: CASSPFRGYEQYF. CDR3 DNA sequence: TGTGCCAGCAGTCCCTTTCGGGGATACGAGCAGTACTTC.

Comment on this clone: The junction and the germline gene differ at one end; a read error may be behind it. The J gene is TRBJ2-7, the V gene TRBV29-1, with 16 bases lining up with TRBD2. The CDR3 has 13 residues. CDR1 and CDR2 (germline): SQVTM, ANQGSEA. CDR3 coding DNA: TGCAGCGTCGAAGGGACTAGCGGGAGGGTGCAGTACTTC. It encodes CSVEGTSGRVQYF.

V gene TRBV12-3 or TRBV12-4 combines with J gene TRBJ2-1; no definite D call. CDR3 size: 11 residues. V dropped 6 bases and J dropped 4 bases, with 4 bases sitting between them. CDR3 in amino acids: CASSVYNEQFF. CDR3 coding DNA: TGTGCCAGCAGCGTATACAATGAGCAGTTCTTC.

CDR3 bases: TGCGCCAGTAAGGGGGCGAGCACAGATACGCAGTATTTT. This gives the protein CASKGASTDTQYF. This chain connects TRBV5-1 to TRBJ2-3; 7 nucleotides agree with TRBD1. The V and J ends lost 8 bases and 0 bases, in that order; junction bases with no gene match: 3. CDR3 size: 13 residues. CDR1 is SGHRS and CDR2 is YFSETQ in the germline V gene.

This chain uses TRBV6-5 with TRBJ1-2, with no clear D. Trimming cost V 4 bases and J 0 bases, with 12 bases left between them. This CDR3 region has 15 residues. From germline, CDR1 is MNHEY and CDR2 SVGAGI. CDR3 in DNA: TGTGCCAGCAGTTCCCTCCGGGGATCTAACTATGGCTACACCTTC. Its protein is CASSSLRGSNYGYTF.

The table lists this clone with a count of one. CDR3 bases: TGTGCCAGTAGCCGAAGACAGACGGACACTGAAGCTTTCTTT. It yields the protein CASSRRQTDTEAFF. The rearrangement joins TRBV19 to TRBJ1-1, with D perhaps matching TRBD1 (5 bases). V shed 6 bases and J shed 3 bases, with 14 bases lying between them. CDR3 length: 14 amino acids. Germline V lookup: CDR1 LNHDA, CDR2 SQIVND (reference sequence). The whole variable domain, remainder taken from reference TRBV19 and TRBJ1-1, is DGGITQSPKYLFRKEGQNVTLSCEQNLNHDAMYWYRQDPGQGLRLIYYSQIVNDFQKGDIAEGYSVSREKKESFPLTVTSAQKNPTAFYLCASSRRQTDTEAFFGQGTRLTVV.

V is TRBV10-3 and J is TRBJ2-3; 15 nucleotides align to TRBD2. The length of the CDR3 is 20 residues. The germline CDR1 and CDR2 sequences are ENHRY and SYGVKD. V dropped 6 bases and J dropped 4; count of bases not matched to a gene: 17. The CDR3 sequence: CAIRVASGTSGGFDPDTQYF. The CDR3, as DNA: TGTGCCATCAGGGTTGCCTCCGGGACTAGCGGGGGGTTTGACCCAGATACGCAGTATTTT.

The CDR3 nucleotides read TGTGCCAGTAGTTTTCGATTACAGGGGGGTGGAGAGACCCAGTACTTC. Translated, it gives CASSFRLQGGGETQYF. The chain links TRBV19 to TRBJ2-5; 8 bases fit TRBD1. From germline, CDR1 is LNHDA and CDR2 SQIVND (reference sequence). CDR3 length: 16 amino acids. V was pared by 5 bases and J by 4 bases, with 12 bases of the junction left unmatched.

The chain recombines TRBV7-2 with TRBJ2-1, with 9 bases identical to TRBD1. Trimming at V came to 5 bases and at J to 7 bases, leaving 12 bases not matched to a gene. Germline V gives CDR1 SGHTA, CDR2 FQGNSA. The CDR3 has 16 residues. Here the CDR3 reads CASSKVYRGQGNEQFF. DNA for the CDR3: TGTGCCAGCAGCAAAGTCTACAGGGGGCAGGGGAATGAGCAGTTCTTC.

This chain uses TRBV30 with TRBJ2-7; a weak D match, TRBD2 (6 bases). This CDR3 has 14 amino acids. Germline CDR1 GTSNPN, CDR2 SVGIG (reference sequence). Trimming shortened V by 3 bases and J by 2 bases, and 14 bases separated the two germline ends. CDR3 sequence (DNA): TGTGCCTGGAGGACTAGATCAAACCCCTACGAGCAGTACTTC. Amino acids: CAWRTRSNPYEQYF.

The V and J genes are TRBV3-1 (or the pseudogene TRBV3-2) and TRBJ2-2, with D perhaps TRBD1 (6 bases). CDR1 LGHDT and CDR2 YNNKEL come from the germline V gene (reference sequence). CDR3 length: 15 residues. V was cut by 1 base and J by 4 bases, with 10 bases left in between. CDR3 sequence reads: CASSQVGAGTGELFF. CDR3 nucleotide sequence: TGTGCCAGCAGCCAAGTGGGGGCGGGCACCGGGGAGCTGTTTTTT.

A single count supports this clone. The CDR3 spells CASRFRTGGDYEQYF. The DNA for the CDR3 is TGTGCCAGCAGGTTTAGGACAGGGGGCGACTACGAGCAGTACTTC. The J gene is TRBJ2-7, the V gene TRBV11-2; 11 bases match TRBD1. From germline, CDR1 is SGHAT and CDR2 FQNNGV. The CDR3 is made up of 15 amino acids. With 6 bases clipped from V and 3 bases from J, the junction kept 7 bases outside the gene matches.

The chain joins TRBV5-4 to TRBJ1-4; no clear D. Germline values: CDR1 SGHNT, CDR2 YYREEE (reference sequence). CDR3 length: 13 residues. Trimming pared 2 bases from V and 8 bases from J, leaving 10 bases between. The CDR3, as DNA: TGTGCCAGCAGCTTCTCAGGAGGGGAAAAACTGTTTTTT. Translating it yields CASSFSGGEKLFF.

This chain uses TRBV5-6 with TRBJ2-3, with 7 bases lining up with TRBD1. CDR1 and CDR2 from the germline V gene are SGHDT and YYEEEE. The CDR3 covers 15 residues. The trim removed 0 bases at V and 2 bases at J, leaving 3 bases unmatched. CDR3 residues: CASSLGQGFTDTQYF. The DNA for the CDR3 is TGTGCCAGCAGCTTGGGACAGGGTTTCACAGATACGCAGTATTTT.

This chain joins TRBV14 and TRBJ1-1, with 7 bases matching TRBD1. Germline V gives CDR1 SGHDN, CDR2 FVKESK. This CDR3 is 14 amino acids long. The ends lost 4 bases at V and 0 bases at J; junction bases unmatched: 2. The CDR3 loop is CASSRDRVNTEAFF. Written as DNA, the CDR3 is TGTGCCAGCAGCCGAGACAGGGTGAACACTGAAGCTTTCTTT.

The chain joins TRBV10-3 to TRBJ1-3, with D unclear. Germline V gene data show CDR1 as ENHRY and CDR2 as SYGVKD. The CDR3 has 12 amino acids. Trimming cost V 11 bases and J 4 bases, with 12 bases left between them. CDR3 sequence: CALGSTGNTIYF. The CDR3 DNA sequence: TGTGCCCTTGGGAGTACGGGAAACACCATATATTTT.